The 27 T cell receptor beta chains presented below share a single source sample, sequenced in a study of a mutant IDH1 vaccine in newly diagnosed glioma. The protocol was immunoSEQ multiplex PCR, while the TCRdb copy is restricted to in-frame clones and leaves out a portion. The table has approximately 38,000 clones, approximately 85% seen once. Which antigens these TCRs recognize remains unknown. Time point in this sample: week 5, during vaccination. It was 300 ug of mutant IDH1 20-mer peptide that made up each vaccine dose, given with topical imiquimod. The sample was PBMCs, taken from a glioma patient whose treatment included an IDH1 peptide vaccine. The receptors were gathered from a man aged 40-50 years with glioma.

The chain has TRBV5-6 and TRBJ2-6; D might be TRBD1 (6 bases). This CDR3 contains 17 residues. Germline V CDR1 and CDR2: SGHDT, YYEEEE. Trimming took 5 bases from V and 0 from J, leaving 15 bases between them. The CDR3 loop is CASRTGPPLSGANVLTF. The CDR3 DNA reads TGTGCCAGCAGGACAGGTCCTCCTCTCTCTGGGGCCAACGTCCTGACTTTC.

The V and J genes are TRBV7-6 and TRBJ2-5; D may correspond to TRBD1 or TRBD2 (5 bases each). V was clipped by 6 bases and J by 4 bases, with 15 bases between them. Germline V gives CDR1 SGHVS, CDR2 FNYEAQ. The CDR3 runs to 14 residues. DNA of the CDR3: TGTGCCAGCAGGGCGGGTCGTGGGGGAGAGACCCAGTACTTC. Its protein product is CASRAGRGGETQYF.

V is TRBV9 and J is TRBJ2-1, with D possibly matching TRBD2 (5 bases). This CDR3 spans 16 amino acids. Trimming shortened V by 5 bases and J by 0 bases, and 15 bases separated the two germline ends. Germline V gene lookup returns CDR1 SGDLS and CDR2 YYNGEE. CDR3 in DNA: TGTGCCAGCAGTCCTATACTAGATTTCTCCTACAATGAGCAGTTCTTC. Its protein product is CASSPILDFSYNEQFF.

For the CDR3, the DNA is TGTGCCAGCAGTGGGGGACTAGCGGGAGGGACTGGGGCCAACGTCCTGACTTTC. This translates into CASSGGLAGGTGANVLTF. The chain uses TRBV6-1 and TRBJ2-6, with 16 positions matching TRBD2. The junction had 2 bases not matched to a gene; V was cut back by 4 bases and J by 2 bases. Per the germline V gene, CDR1 is MNHNS and CDR2 is SASEGT. The CDR3 spans 18 residues.

The rearrangement uses TRBV14 and TRBJ2-5; D might be TRBD1 or TRBD2, each matching 6 bases. CDR3 length equals 14 residues. The ends were cut back, 1 base at V and 5 bases at J, with 11 bases in the middle. Germline values: CDR1 SGHDN, CDR2 FVKESK. The DNA for the CDR3 is TGTGCCAGCAGCCAAGCAACCGGGGGCGAGACCCAGTACTTC. Translation: CASSQATGGETQYF.

Worth noting for this clone: The junction and the germline gene differ at one end; a read error may be behind it. The J gene is TRBJ1-1, the V gene TRBV7-7; a weak D match, TRBD1 (5 bases). The CDR3 runs to 13 residues. Germline values: CDR1 SSHAT, CDR2 FNYEAQ (reference sequence). DNA for the CDR3: TGTGCTAGCAGCCAGACTTGGGGGACTGAAGCTTTCTTT. Translated: CASSQTWGTEAFF.

This chain links TRBV20-1 with TRBJ2-3, with 11 bases fitting TRBD2. The CDR3 has 11 amino acids. The J segment lost 14 bases and the V segment lost 1 base, leaving 2 bases of the junction unmatched. Germline assignment: CDR1 DFQATT and CDR2 SNEGSKA (reference sequence). The CDR3 spells CSARVSGRGYF. CDR3 bases: TGCAGTGCTAGAGTTAGCGGGAGGGGGTATTTT.

This rearrangement joins TRBV28 to TRBJ2-7, with a possible D match to TRBD2 (7 bases). Per the germline V gene, CDR1 is MDHEN and CDR2 is SYDVKM. V gave up 7 bases and J gave up 0 bases, with 16 bases separating them. This CDR3 has 15 amino acids. The CDR3 bases are TGTGCCAGCACGGAAAAGGGGGGGGTCTCCTACGAGCAGTACTTC. It is translated as CASTEKGGVSYEQYF. The full variable domain, completed using reference TRBV28 and TRBJ2-7, is DVKVTQSSRYLVKRTGEKVFLECVQDMDHENMFWYRQDPGLGLRLIYFSYDVKMKEKGDIPEGYSVSREKKERFSLILESASTNQTSMYLCASTEKGGVSYEQYFGPGTRLTVT.

The CDR3 loop is CASSEGGARAGGYTF. The CDR3 nucleotides are TGTGCCAGCAGTGAAGGGGGTGCCAGGGCGGGCGGCTACACCTTC. The chain is built from TRBV6-1 and TRBJ1-2; D perhaps matches TRBD1 (5 bases). The CDR3 has 15 amino acids. V was pared by 1 base and J by 8 bases, with 17 bases between. Germline V gene lookup returns CDR1 MNHNS and CDR2 SASEGT.

The sample holds one count of this clone. V is TRBV19 and J is TRBJ2-7; D uncertain. There are 18 residues in the CDR3. Germline CDR1 is LNHDA and CDR2 is SQIVND (reference sequence). V lost 2 bases and J lost 3, with 23 bases in between. The CDR3 region has the DNA TGTGCCAGTAGTATATCCTTCGGGTCTTTATACAAGGGCTACGAGCAGTACTTC. Translated: CASSISFGSLYKGYEQYF.

V is TRBV21-1 and J is TRBJ2-2; the table's D call TRBD1 went unverified against the DNA. TRBV21-1 is noted as a pseudogene. The CDR3 is made up of 17 amino acids. DNA of the CDR3: TGTGCCAGCAGCCCCCAAACGGGGGACAGGGACACCGGGGAGCTGTTTTTT. Translation gives CASSPQTGDRDTGELFF.

The J gene is TRBJ2-1, the V gene TRBV2; D remains ambiguous. In germline, CDR1 is SNHLY, CDR2 FYNNEI. This CDR3 has 12 residues. V gave up 9 bases and J gave up 9 bases, with 15 bases separating them. CDR3: CASANPPSEQFF. The CDR3 nucleotides read TGTGCCAGTGCAAATCCCCCGAGTGAGCAGTTCTTC.

Regarding this clone: Compared with germline, one end of the junction differs, possibly owing to a read error. The chain has TRBV7-7 and TRBJ2-1; D assignment may be TRBD1 or TRBD2 (5 bases each). The CDR3 has 15 residues. CDR1 SSHAT and CDR2 FNYEAQ come from the germline V gene (reference sequence). CDR3 sequence reads: CASSLVVGGYNEQFF. DNA of the CDR3: TGTGCTAGCAGCTTAGTGGTTGGGGGCTACAATGAGCAGTTCTTC.

This chain uses TRBV6-5 with TRBJ1-2; D not certain. The V gene's germline CDR1 is MNHEY and CDR2 SVGAGI. The CDR3 has 13 amino acids. Trimming stripped 5 bases from V and 5 bases from J, with 12 bases between. The CDR3 reads CASSPDQAYGYTF. The CDR3 coding sequence is TGTGCCAGCAGTCCCGATCAGGCTTATGGCTACACCTTC.

V gene TRBV11-2 combines with J gene TRBJ1-5; D is unresolved. CDR3 length: 13 amino acids. V was pared by 2 bases and J by 4 bases, with 6 bases between. Germline V gene sequence: CDR1 SGHAT, CDR2 FQNNGV. The CDR3 coding sequence is TGTGCCAGCAGCTTATCCGATAATCAGCCCCAGCATTTT. Amino acids: CASSLSDNQPQHF. The full variable domain, with the rest looked up from reference TRBV11-2 and TRBJ1-5, is EAGVAQSPRYKIIEKRQSVAFWCNPISGHATLYWYQQILGQGPKLLIQFQNNGVVDDSQLPKDRFSAERLKGVDSTLKIQPAKLEDSAVYLCASSLSDNQPQHFGDGTRLSIL.

The genes are TRBV18 and TRBJ2-7, with TRBD1 matching 7 bases. The CDR3 is made up of 14 amino acids. The V gene end was trimmed by 8 bases and the J gene end by 7 bases; junction bases not matched to a gene: 14. The germline V gene has CDR1 KGHSH and CDR2 LQKENI. The CDR3 coding sequence is TGTGCCAGCAGACCAAGGGGACAGCAGACTGAGCAGTACTTC. This gives the protein CASRPRGQQTEQYF. Full variable domain (missing parts from reference TRBV18 and TRBJ2-7): NAGVMQNPRHLVRRRGQEARLRCSPMKGHSHVYWYRQLPEEGLKFMVYLQKENIIDESGMPKERFSAEFPKEGPSILRIQQVVRGDSAAYFCASRPRGQQTEQYFGPGTRLTVT.

The V and J genes are TRBV7-2 and TRBJ2-2, with D tentatively TRBD1 (8 bases). The V end was cut by 5 bases, the J end by 6 bases, with 13 bases between. The CDR3 spans 14 residues. Germline values: CDR1 SGHTA, CDR2 FQGNSA. CDR3 in DNA: TGTGCCAGCAGCCCACAGGGGGGGGCCGGGGAGCTGTTTTTT. Encoded protein: CASSPQGGAGELFF.

The gene calls are TRBV5-6 and TRBJ1-4; D might be TRBD1 (6 bases). The germline CDR1 and CDR2 sequences are SGHDT and YYEEEE. CDR3 length equals 13 residues. V gave up 2 bases and J gave up 10 bases, with 12 bases separating them. DNA for the CDR3: TGTGCCAGCAGCTTCCCGGACAGAAGAAAACTGTTTTTT. It encodes CASSFPDRRKLFF.

The chain has TRBV7-2 and TRBJ2-7; possibly TRBD1 or TRBD2 for D (6 bases each). Trimming took 3 bases from V and 7 from J, leaving 13 bases between them. CDR1 is SGHTA, CDR2 FQGNSA, per germline. The CDR3 extends over 13 amino acids. CDR3 residues: CASSLGGAGEQYF. In DNA, the CDR3 is TGTGCCAGCAGCTTGGGGGGCGCGGGGGAGCAGTACTTC.

This chain joins TRBV5-6 and TRBJ1-3, with D unresolved. Deletions cut 1 base from V and 0 bases from J, with 8 bases between. CDR3 length: 15 amino acids. Per the germline V gene, CDR1 is SGHDT and CDR2 is YYEEEE. The CDR3 sequence is CASSLYSVSGNTIYF. In DNA, the CDR3 is TGTGCCAGCAGCTTGTACTCCGTCTCTGGAAACACCATATATTTT.

This chain joins TRBV6-6 and TRBJ1-1; D uncertain. Between the trimmed V and J ends, which lost 0 bases and 3 bases, there was a span of 8 bases. The V gene's germline CDR1 is MNHNY and CDR2 SVGAGI (reference sequence). The CDR3 extends over 14 amino acids. This CDR3 reads CASSYSGRDTEAFF. The DNA for the CDR3 is TGTGCCAGCAGTTACTCCGGGAGGGACACTGAAGCTTTCTTT.

V gene TRBV7-6 combines with J gene TRBJ1-2; TRBD1 aligns across 10 bases. V gave up 5 bases and J gave up 3 bases; unmatched junction bases: 3. There are 14 residues in the CDR3. Germline V CDR1 and CDR2: SGHVS, FNYEAQ. The CDR3 DNA is TGTGCCAGCAGCCCTGGACAGGGGGACTATGGCTACACCTTC. Its translation: CASSPGQGDYGYTF.

The V gene is TRBV5-6, the J gene TRBJ2-2; no clear D. There are 13 residues in the CDR3. The ends were cut back, 5 bases at V and 1 base at J, with 6 bases in the middle. Per germline, CDR1 SGHDT and CDR2 YYEEEE. The CDR3 reads CASSSRNTGELFF. DNA for the CDR3: TGTGCCAGCAGTTCTAGGAACACCGGGGAGCTGTTTTTT.

This rearrangement joins TRBV7-9 to TRBJ2-2; 7 bases map to TRBD1. CDR1 SEHNR and CDR2 FQNEAQ come from the germline V gene (reference sequence). The V gene end was trimmed by 2 bases and the J gene end by 7 bases; junction bases not matched to a gene: 10. The CDR3 spans 16 residues. The CDR3 here is CASSLTSDRVRGELFF. The CDR3 coding sequence is TGTGCCAGCAGCTTAACATCAGACAGGGTACGCGGGGAGCTGTTTTTT. The complete variable domain, with remaining parts taken from reference TRBV7-9 and TRBJ2-2, reads DTGVSQNPRHKITKRGQNVTFRCDPISEHNRLYWYRQTLGQGPEFLTYFQNEAQLEKSRLLSDRFSAERPKGSFSTLEIQRTEQGDSAMYLCASSLTSDRVRGELFFGEGSRLTVL.

The table lists this clone with a few counts. The V gene is TRBV19, the J gene TRBJ1-1; 7 bases fit TRBD1. Germline V gives CDR1 LNHDA, CDR2 SQIVND (reference sequence). Trimming cost V 4 bases and J 1 base; bases outside gene matches: 6. The CDR3 totals 15 residues. The CDR3 here is CASSNAGTANTEAFF. Written as DNA, the CDR3 is TGTGCCAGTAGTAATGCCGGGACAGCGAACACTGAAGCTTTCTTT. Filled out from reference TRBV19 and TRBJ1-1, the complete variable domain reads DGGITQSPKYLFRKEGQNVTLSCEQNLNHDAMYWYRQDPGQGLRLIYYSQIVNDFQKGDIAEGYSVSREKKESFPLTVTSAQKNPTAFYLCASSNAGTANTEAFFGQGTRLTVV.

The genes are TRBV20-1 and TRBJ1-3; unclear D gene. Per germline, CDR1 DFQATT and CDR2 SNEGSKA (reference sequence). This CDR3 is built from 11 residues. V gave up 6 bases and J gave up 4 bases, with 7 bases separating them. The CDR3 nucleotides read TGCAGTGCCACTCGGGGAAACACCATATATTTT. Translated, it gives CSATRGNTIYF.

This clone has just one count. This chain joins TRBV12-5 and TRBJ2-1, with D maybe TRBD1 (6 bases). Germline CDR1 and CDR2: LGHNT and FRNRAP. V shed 4 bases and J shed 2 bases, with 12 bases lying between them. The CDR3 is made up of 15 amino acids. In DNA form, the CDR3 reads TGTGCTAGTGGTTCCGGCAGGGGTCCCTACAATGAGCAGTTCTTC. This codes for CASGSGRGPYNEQFF.